The T cell receptor beta chain under discussion was sequenced for a study of cytomegalovirus exposure and HLA in healthy donors. The PCR had 60 Vbeta and 13 Jbeta primers. Produced via immunoSEQ multiplex PCR; TCRdb's table is partial and in-frame only. The repertoire holds roughly 200,000 clones, roughly 80% seen once, with less than 2.5% in the top ten. Germline V gene data show CDR1 as SSHAT and CDR2 as FNYEAQ (reference sequence). The V gene end was trimmed by 1 base and the J gene end by 2 bases; junction bases not matched to a gene: 9. The CDR3 has 19 amino acids. The TCR comes from a woman in her 30s in good health and CMV-seropositive. The material sequenced was PBMCs. The rearrangement joins TRBV7-7 to TRBJ2-1; 12 nucleotides align to TRBD2. CDR3 region: CASSLGLAGEYGTYNEQFF. The CDR3 coding sequence is TGTGCCAGCAGCTTAGGACTAGCGGGAGAGTACGGCACCTACAATGAGCAGTTCTTC.